This T cell receptor beta chain comes out of a study of shared clonotypes between healthy human individuals. General study results and limits: In having few donors, the study represented limited genetic and exposure-history diversity. Rarefaction demonstrated incomplete sorted-subset sequencing despite large depth. Exclusively blood specimens were collected; tissue repertoires likely differ.

Naive-designated CD8 cells lacked CD45RO, were positively enriched for CCR7, and omitted terminally differentiated effector memory CD45RA+ cells. There are 14 residues in the CDR3. CDR1 is MNHNS and CDR2 is SASEGT in the germline V gene. Trimming cost V 6 bases and J 2 bases, with 12 bases left between them. As for this clone: The antigen is undetermined.

The deep-level immunoSEQ assay was used. Assay: immunoSEQ multiplex PCR; the TCRdb copy retains only in-frame clones and omits some. The data contain roughly 2.1 million clones, around 93% of them singletons. Sequenced material: naive CD8+ T cells from PBMCs. The chain links TRBV6-1 to TRBJ2-3, with unresolved D. The source of this sequence is a man in his late teens or twenties in good health. Some clones in this sample may be carry-over from other donors' samples. The CDR3 loop is CASSAGDFTDTQYF. CDR3 coding DNA: TGTGCCAGCAGCGCCGGCGATTTCACAGATACGCAGTATTTT.